The T cell receptor beta chain described here comes from a study of blood T cell repertoires in COVID-19. Study at large: The analysed material was cDNA or gDNA that came from T cells, B-cell-depleted T cells, or PBMCs.

Methods used by the authors: Amplifying reference gene primers gave estimates of nucleated cell counts. The repertoire was sequenced with immunoSEQ multiplex PCR; TCRdb's copy has only in-frame clones and lacks some. D and trimming were read from the DNA, whereas the V and J calls and clone size are those reported in that table. Here the sample spans 52,000 or so clones, 85% to 90% being singletons. The CDR3 covers 15 residues. Per the germline V gene, CDR1 is SGHRS and CDR2 is YFSETQ. J was trimmed by 3 bases and V by 2 bases; bases with no gene match: 2. This TCR derives from a man in his 60s with active COVID-19. The chain couples TRBV5-1 to TRBJ2-1; 10 nucleotides agree with TRBD2. Sequencing input: peripheral blood. Here the CDR3 DNA reads TGCGCCAGCAGCTTCGCTAGCGGGAGCTACAATGAGCAGTTCTTC. It encodes CASSFASGSYNEQFF.